The 31 T cell receptor beta chains listed next were all sequenced from one sample in a study of identical twins. TCRdb called the 5' RACE reads again in MiXCR, with one record for every CDR3 protein. This table has around 490,000 distinct CDR3 sequences, over 11% appearing once. These data were also filed under a second study, of yellow fever vaccine responses in identical twins.

The sequencing sample was made of CD4+ T cells sorted from blood. The receptors derive from a young woman in good health.

The DNA of the CDR3 is TGCAGTGCACGGGGACTAGCGGGAGACGAGCAGTACTTC. Protein sequence: CSARGLAGDEQYF. V gene TRBV20-1 combines with J gene TRBJ2-7, with 14 nucleotides matching TRBD2. The germline V gene encodes CDR1 DFQATT and CDR2 SNEGSKA (reference sequence). The CDR3 extends over 13 amino acids. After removal of 6 bases from V and 5 bases from J, the junction contained 3 bases not matched to a gene.

The chain uses TRBV10-3 and TRBJ2-1; no reliable D call. Germline-derived CDR1 and CDR2 are ENHRY and SYGVKD. The CDR3 is 11 residues long. V lost 0 bases and J lost 10, with 4 bases in between. The CDR3 sequence: CAISESREQFF. CDR3 nucleotides: TGTGCCATCAGTGAGTCTCGGGAGCAGTTCTTC.

There are a few counts of this clonotype. The chain links TRBV20-1 to TRBJ2-1, with D tentatively TRBD1 (5 bases). The CDR3 has 15 amino acids. Trimming pared 1 base from V and 1 base from J, leaving 11 bases between. CDR1 is DFQATT and CDR2 is SNEGSKA in the germline V gene (reference sequence). CDR3 loop: CSARAAGFSYNEQFF. The CDR3, as DNA: TGCAGTGCTAGAGCGGCAGGGTTTTCCTACAATGAGCAGTTCTTC.

The rearrangement joins TRBV2 to TRBJ1-1; the D is unclear. Trimming removed 5 bases from V and 0 bases from J, with 16 bases in between. In germline, CDR1 is SNHLY, CDR2 FYNNEI. The CDR3 spans 16 residues. CDR3 nucleotides: TGTGCCAGCAGTCCTGGGGTTTCGATTTTGAACACTGAAGCTTTCTTT. Translating it yields CASSPGVSILNTEAFF.

This clonotype was detected a few times. The rearrangement uses TRBV21-1 and TRBJ1-1; the table's D call TRBD1 went unverified against the DNA. TRBV21-1 is a pseudogene locus. This CDR3 is 18 amino acids long. The CDR3 DNA is TGTGCCAGCAGCAATGATCGACCGACAGGGGGAGGGGACACTGAAGCTTTCTTT. It translates to CASSNDRPTGGGDTEAFF.

The rearrangement links TRBV20-1 to TRBJ2-7; the D call may be TRBD1 or TRBD2 (5 bases each). The V gene lost 0 bases and the J gene lost 0 bases, with 9 bases spanning the gap. Germline loops: CDR1 DFQATT, CDR2 SNEGSKA (reference sequence). The CDR3 consists of 14 residues. CDR3 nucleotide sequence: TGCAGTGCTAGAGAGGGGGTCCGCTCCTACGAGCAGTACTTC. It codes for CSAREGVRSYEQYF.

As to this clonotype: An end of the junction differs from the germline gene, which may be a read error. This chain connects TRBV12-3 or TRBV12-4 to TRBJ2-3; TRBD2 might be the D (5 bases). The length of the CDR3 is 16 residues. CDR3 loop: CASSLATRISAHARHF. The CDR3, as DNA: TGTGCCAGCAGTTTAGCAACGAGGATTAGCGCCCACGCCAGGCATTTT.

This clonotype was counted a few times. The J gene is TRBJ1-6, the V gene TRBV2, with 10 bases aligning to TRBD1. Germline-derived CDR1 and CDR2 are SNHLY and FYNNEI. The CDR3 is 15 amino acids. J lost 5 bases, V lost 4 bases, and 2 bases had no gene match. The CDR3 reads CASSGQGAHNSPLHF. The CDR3 DNA sequence: TGTGCCAGCAGTGGACAGGGGGCCCATAATTCACCCCTCCACTTT. Full variable domain (remainder filled in from reference TRBV2 and TRBJ1-6): EPEVTQTPSHQVTQMGQEVILRCVPISNHLYFYWYRQILGQKVEFLVSFYNNEISEKSEIFDDQFSVERPDGSNFTLKIRSTKLEDSAMYFCASSGQGAHNSPLHFGNGTRLTVT.

This clonotype showed up just a few times. V usage is TRBV30 and J usage is TRBJ2-7, with D possibly being TRBD2 (7 bases). The CDR3 contains 13 residues. Germline values: CDR1 GTSNPN, CDR2 SVGIG (reference sequence). Deletions cut 4 bases from V and 3 bases from J, with 13 bases between. The CDR3 sequence is CAWKGGGYYEQYF. Here the CDR3 DNA reads TGTGCCTGGAAGGGGGGAGGGTACTACGAGCAGTACTTC. The full variable domain, with the rest looked up from reference TRBV30 and TRBJ2-7, is SQTIHQWPATLVQPVGSPLSLECTVEGTSNPNLYWYRQAAGRGLQLLFYSVGIGQISSEVPQNLSASRPQDRQFILSSKKLLLSDSGFYLCAWKGGGYYEQYFGPGTRLTVT.

The chain couples TRBV29-1 to TRBJ2-7; 10 bases are a match to TRBD1. The germline V gene encodes CDR1 SQVTM and CDR2 ANQGSEA. The CDR3 is 12 amino acids. J lost 2 bases, V lost 7 bases, and 2 bases had no gene match. CDR3 bases: TGCAGCGGTGGACAGGGGGCCTACGAGCAGTACTTC. It is translated as CSGGQGAYEQYF.

The rearrangement joins TRBV25-1 to TRBJ1-2; 10 bases map to TRBD1. Germline CDR1 MGHDK, CDR2 SYGVNS. CDR3 size: 14 residues. V was clipped by 1 base and J by 6 bases; unmatched bases: 2. The CDR3 protein is CASSEWTGGHGYTF. CDR3 coding DNA: TGTGCCAGCAGTGAATGGACAGGGGGACATGGCTACACCTTC.

The chain recombines TRBV28 with TRBJ2-5; D is undetermined. Germline V lookup: CDR1 MDHEN, CDR2 SYDVKM. Trimming left V 4 bases short and J 5 bases short, with 14 bases between. This CDR3 has 14 amino acids. The CDR3 sequence: CASSSLGVRETQYF. The CDR3 DNA follows: TGTGCCAGCAGTTCCCTTGGGGTCAGGGAGACCCAGTACTTC.

The chain carries TRBV21-1 and TRBJ2-7; no DNA check was done on the table's D call, TRBD1. TRBV21-1 is a listed pseudogene. The CDR3 contains 15 residues. CDR3 nucleotides: TGTGCCAGCAGCAAAGGAGGGGTACCCCGAGACGAGCAGTACTTC. The encoded protein is CASSKGGVPRDEQYF.

The J gene is TRBJ2-2, the V gene TRBV5-1; 12 positions match TRBD1. Per the germline V gene, CDR1 is SGHRS and CDR2 is YFSETQ. The CDR3 is made up of 16 amino acids. V was pared by 4 bases and J by 7 bases, with 8 bases of the junction left unmatched. The CDR3 spells CASSTTGQGAVGELFF. CDR3 nucleotide sequence: TGCGCCAGCAGCACAACGGGACAGGGGGCGGTCGGGGAGCTGTTTTTT.

This clonotype was counted many times. This chain connects TRBV15 to TRBJ2-2, with D perhaps matching TRBD2 (5 bases). CDR1 and CDR2 (germline): LNHNV, YYDKDF (reference sequence). V was trimmed by 1 base and J by 7 bases, leaving 7 bases between them. The length of the CDR3 is 13 residues. The CDR3 spells CATSRGGIGELFF. The DNA for the CDR3 is TGTGCCACCAGCAGAGGAGGGATCGGGGAGCTGTTTTTT.

V is TRBV11-2 and J is TRBJ2-1; 7 bases align to TRBD2. The V gene end was trimmed by 5 bases and the J gene end by 0 bases; junction bases not matched to a gene: 10. The CDR3 runs 17 residues. Germline CDR1 and CDR2: SGHAT and FQNNGV. The CDR3 spells CASSPYVGGSSYNEQFF. CDR3 nucleotide sequence: TGTGCCAGCAGCCCATATGTTGGCGGGAGCTCCTACAATGAGCAGTTCTTC.

This clonotype has only a few counts. The chain carries TRBV10-3 and TRBJ2-5; D gene ambiguous. Trimming took off 8 bases at V and 2 bases at J, with 6 bases between the two ends. The CDR3 totals 11 residues. Per germline, CDR1 ENHRY and CDR2 SYGVKD. The DNA for the CDR3 is TGTGCCATCGGGCAGCAAGAGACCCAGTACTTC. It yields the protein CAIGQQETQYF.

The rearrangement uses TRBV7-9 and TRBJ1-6; weak D call: TRBD1 (6 bases). Germline V lookup: CDR1 SEHNR, CDR2 FQNEAQ (reference sequence). V was shortened by 5 bases and J by 7 bases, with 12 bases between the two germline ends. CDR3 length: 14 amino acids. The CDR3 DNA reads TGTGCCAGCAGCCGCCTGGGGGCCAATTCACCCCTCCACTTT. Its translation: CASSRLGANSPLHF. The variable domain in full, completed from reference TRBV7-9 and TRBJ1-6, reads DTGVSQNPRHKITKRGQNVTFRCDPISEHNRLYWYRQTLGQGPEFLTYFQNEAQLEKSRLLSDRFSAERPKGSFSTLEIQRTEQGDSAMYLCASSRLGANSPLHFGNGTRLTVT.

This clonotype was found a few times. The J gene is TRBJ2-1, the V gene TRBV3-1; D unresolved. Per germline, CDR1 LGHDT and CDR2 YNNKEL (reference sequence). V dropped 4 bases and J dropped 8 bases, with 9 bases sitting between them. The CDR3 is 12 residues long. CDR3 region: CASSPRIDEQFF. CDR3 DNA: TGTGCCAGCAGCCCCCGTATTGATGAGCAGTTCTTC.

The table lists this clonotype with a few counts. This sequence joins TRBV4-3 and TRBJ2-1; 11 nucleotides agree with TRBD1. CDR1 and CDR2 (germline): LGHNA, YSLEER. V trimming: 0 bases; J trimming: 6 bases; junction bases outside the gene matches: 1. The CDR3 is 15 residues long. The CDR3 is CASSQEGTGGNEQFF. CDR3 sequence (DNA): TGCGCCAGCAGCCAAGAAGGGACAGGGGGCAATGAGCAGTTCTTC.

The chain carries TRBV11-2 and TRBJ1-4, with 7 bases matching TRBD1. This CDR3 has 13 residues. Per the germline V gene, CDR1 is SGHAT and CDR2 is FQNNGV. Trimming took 5 bases from V and 11 from J; bases not matched to a gene: 8. The CDR3 DNA follows: TGTGCCAGCAGCGATTACAGGGGCGGCAAACTGTTTTTT. It encodes CASSDYRGGKLFF.

This clonotype showed up just a few times. Germline is not matched at one junction end, which may reflect a read error. This chain uses TRBV7-7 with TRBJ2-3, with D tentatively TRBD2 (6 bases). Germline assignment: CDR1 SSHAT and CDR2 FNYEAQ (reference sequence). The CDR3 is 15 amino acids. The DNA of the CDR3 is TGTGCTAGCAGCTTAGCGGCATCCTCCACAGATACGCAGTATTTT. This encodes CASSLAASSTDTQYF.

This clonotype came up a few times. The chain is built from TRBV11-3 and TRBJ2-3; 8 bases align to TRBD1. V shed 5 bases and J 2 bases; nucleotides not matched to a gene: 6. The germline gives CDR1 SGHNT, CDR2 YENEEA. This CDR3 region has 15 residues. Here the CDR3 reads CASSPQTGATDTQYF. The DNA for the CDR3 is TGTGCCAGCAGCCCACAGACAGGGGCCACAGATACGCAGTATTTT.

This clonotype occurred a few times. The genes are TRBV12-3 or TRBV12-4 and TRBJ1-6; 7 nucleotides agree with TRBD1. The CDR3 length is 14 residues. The V gene end was trimmed by 6 bases and the J gene end by 14 bases; junction bases not matched to a gene: 13. CDR3 residues: CASSRTGEGLSLHF. The CDR3 DNA is TGTGCCAGCAGCCGTACAGGGGAGGGCCTTTCCCTCCACTTT.

The J gene is TRBJ1-2, the V gene TRBV28; D call uncertain. Germline CDR1 reads MDHEN; CDR2 reads SYDVKM. The CDR3 totals 13 residues. Trimming took off 5 bases at V and 8 bases at J, with 15 bases between the two ends. The CDR3 DNA follows: TGTGCCAGCAGTCTTCTCGGGGTTCGAGGCTACACCTTC. This encodes CASSLLGVRGYTF.

The rearrangement joins TRBV7-8 to TRBJ2-5; 10 bases are shared with TRBD2. The CDR3 totals 15 residues. Per the germline V gene, CDR1 is SGHVS and CDR2 is FQNEAQ. J lost 5 bases, V lost 5 bases, and 8 bases had no gene match. In DNA, the CDR3 is TGTGCCAGCAGCCCTCAGCGGGGGGGCGTGGAGACCCAGTACTTC. Translating it yields CASSPQRGGVETQYF.

In its sample, this clonotype was seen many times. The V and J genes are TRBV20-1 and TRBJ1-2; D remains unclear. Trimming removed 5 bases at V and 5 bases at J, with 18 bases between. Germline-derived CDR1 and CDR2 are DFQATT and SNEGSKA (reference sequence). The length of the CDR3 is 14 residues. In DNA, the CDR3 is TGCAGTGCTCCTAATCCAAGGGAAGGGTATGGCTACACCTTC. Translation gives CSAPNPREGYGYTF.

On this clonotype: One end of the junction does not line up with germline, which may come from a read error. The rearrangement links TRBV20-1 to TRBJ1-1; TRBD1 matches at 8 bases. The CDR3 totals 17 residues. CDR1 is DFQATT and CDR2 is SNEGSKA in the germline V gene (reference sequence). The CDR3 loop reads CCASGPDRGVKNTEAFF. CDR3 DNA sequence: TGCTGTGCTAGTGGACCCGACAGGGGAGTAAAGAACACTGAAGCTTTCTTT.

In this sample, this clonotype turned up a few times. This chain connects TRBV10-3 to TRBJ1-2; D ambiguous. The germline gives CDR1 ENHRY, CDR2 SYGVKD. The CDR3 consists of 11 residues. V was shortened by 5 bases and J by 5 bases, with 6 bases between the two germline ends. CDR3 sequence (DNA): TGTGCCATCAGTAAAGAATATGGCTACACCTTC. Amino acid sequence: CAISKEYGYTF.

This clonotype occurred many times. V and J are TRBV7-2 and TRBJ2-7, with 11 bases that match TRBD2. The CDR3 sequence is 17 residues long. After removal of 2 bases from V and 1 base from J, the junction contained 7 bases not matched to a gene. The germline gives CDR1 SGHTA, CDR2 FQGNSA. The CDR3 here is CASSLQSSGGDSYEQYF. The CDR3, as DNA: TGTGCCAGCAGCTTACAAAGTAGCGGGGGGGATTCCTACGAGCAGTACTTC.

Only a few counts were recorded for this clonotype. The V and J genes are TRBV20-1 and TRBJ2-5, with D possibly being TRBD2 (5 bases). V dropped 3 bases and J dropped 5 bases, with 13 bases sitting between them. The CDR3 is 13 amino acids. Germline V gives CDR1 DFQATT, CDR2 SNEGSKA (reference sequence). The CDR3 nucleotides read TGCAGTGCTAGCTTGAGGGTCTTGGAGACCCAGTACTTC. It translates to CSASLRVLETQYF.